This T cell receptor beta chain was recorded in a study of blood T cell repertoires in COVID-19 (dated by TCRdb to 2020 to 2022). General notes on the study: The collaborator samples originated in the United States, Italy and Spain and spanned the acute and convalescent phases of COVID-19. The prospective study material was composed of cDNA or gDNA derived from T cells, B-cell-depleted T cells, or PBMCs. The dataset comprised deeply sampled blood TCRbeta repertoires from subjects exposed to, actively infected with, or recovered from COVID-19. The repertoires were released in a freely available public database meant as a resource for research on the immune response to SARS-CoV-2. The samples were drawn from two sources: the first 160 participants of the ongoing ImmuneRACE study, and fewer than 1,500 subjects contributed by 6 global collaborators. Sample metadata almost always included a de-identified subject ID, COVID-19 status, age in years and sex. Where available, HLA class I and class II types were taken from metadata supplied by the sample provider and were not determined by assay-based typing.

Regarding this clone: The clone's antigen remains unknown. Base quality data are lacking; no much larger clone is found one base away.

Overall results and qualifications from the work: The amount of clinical and demographic metadata varied by source and participant and was provided uncurated.

In Seattle, one collaborating source enrolled patients while the infection was active and tracked those patients longitudinally over the course of disease. Whole blood was collected in K2EDTA tubes by collaborating institutions according to the institutions' own protocols. For TCRbeta analysis, collaborators shipped samples as frozen whole blood, isolated PBMCs, or DNA extracted from either of those sample types. V is shortened by 2 bases, J by 0 bases, and the region joining them spans 8 bases. The germline V gene (reference sequence) sets CDR1 to MNHNY and CDR2 to SVGAGI. Its CDR3 holds 14 amino acids, cysteine through phenylalanine. The CDR3 DNA has 42 bases and is translated from base 1. TCRbeta CDR3 regions were amplified from genomic DNA by means of the immunoSEQ Assay, a bias-controlled multiplex PCR. The original pipeline was this. Within the assay, amplification of reference gene primers was used to estimate how many nucleated cells each sample contained. To quantify the absolute abundance of each unique TCRbeta CDR3 rearrangement, sequence reads were collapsed and filtered. For each sample, productive Simpson clonality was calculated as the square root of Simpson's diversity index over productive rearrangements. This is the immuneACCESS table as TCRdb keeps it, with only in-frame sequences that have V and J called. A part of the clones is gone; compared with another copy, unresolved V genes explain less than half, and the rest is unexplained. The DNA gave D and trimming, while V, J and clone size come from that table. Counted in this sample were 310,000 or so clones; over 80% of them appeared once. The biggest ten clones account for roughly 8.9% of the sample.

This TCR was sampled from a man aged 25 to 40 with COVID-19, enrolled during active disease. This receptor chain uses TRBV6-6 and TRBJ2-7; TRBD2 is a weak D gene call, 6 bases matching. The sample comprised peripheral blood. The DNA reads TGTGCCAGCAGTTACGAGGACTACTCCTACGAGCAGTACTTC. This yields the protein CASSYEDYSYEQYF.